This is a list of T cell receptor beta chains from one sample in a study of CD8 T cells in ankylosing spondylitis. From the 5' RACE reads, TCRdb called clonotypes with MiXCR, one entry per CDR3 protein. The table has fewer than 150,000 distinct CDR3 sequences, around 7.9% seen once. Input material: blood, either unsorted or a sorted T cell fraction (not recorded which). These receptors were obtained from a female donor with ankylosing spondylitis or in good health (not recorded which). Each CDR3 is given with its conserved first and last residue. D genes are given only for firm matches. Only some rows state a clone size, as once, few, many or a class for expanded clones.

j_call,clone_size,d_call,v_call,cdr3_aa,cdr3_nt
TRBJ2-3,few,TRBD1,TRBV7-6,CASSFATGGTQDTQYF,TGTGCCAGCAGCTTCGCGACAGGGGGTACTCAAGATACGCAGTATTTT
TRBJ1-2,NA,TRBD1,TRBV7-9,CASSLLRGLRDGYTF,TGTGCCAGCAGCTTACTCAGGGGGCTTCGTGATGGCTACACCTTC
TRBJ2-7,many,TRBD1,TRBV28,CASTPGGVHSYEQYF,TGTGCCAGCACCCCAGGGGGAGTTCACTCCTACGAGCAGTACTTC
TRBJ2-7,many,NA,TRBV5-1,CASSLRDTAYEQYF,TGCGCCAGCAGCCTCCGGGACACGGCCTACGAGCAGTACTTC
TRBJ2-1,many,NA,TRBV10-3,CAISEKSSSYNEQFF,TGTGCCATCAGTGAGAAGTCTAGCTCCTACAATGAGCAGTTCTTC
TRBJ2-1,many,NA,TRBV20-1,CSASSGAYNEQFF,TGCAGTGCTAGTTCGGGGGCCTACAATGAGCAGTTCTTC
TRBJ2-2,many,NA,TRBV20-1,CSARDRRSLAGELFF,TGCAGTGCTAGAGATCGAAGATCACTCGCCGGGGAGCTGTTTTTT
TRBJ2-7,many,TRBD1,TRBV5-1,CASSQGQGPIAYEQYF,TGCGCCAGCAGCCAAGGACAGGGACCTATCGCCTACGAGCAGTACTTC
TRBJ1-5,many,NA,TRBV12-3/TRBV12-4,CASSLVGGNQPQHF,TGTGCCAGCAGTTTAGTTGGGGGGAATCAGCCCCAGCATTTT
TRBJ2-2,few,NA,TRBV7-9,CASSLLATNTGELFF,TGTGCCAGCAGCTTACTAGCGACGAACACCGGGGAGCTGTTTTTT